One T cell receptor (beta chain) is described in this entry. The table came from immunoSEQ multiplex PCR; TCRdb's copy has only in-frame clones and leaves some out. The repertoire consists of 200,000 to 300,000 clones, with 91% occurring once and the leading ten covering just over 2.5%. This specimen comes from a study of blood T cell repertoires in COVID-19. V lost 9 bases and J 1 base, leaving 9 bases between the germline ends. The CDR3 sequence is 12 residues long. CDR1 and CDR2 (germline): MNHEY, SMNVEV (reference sequence). V and J are TRBV27 and TRBJ1-2; the D gene is possibly TRBD1 (6 bases). The source is a young adult with COVID-19, enrolled during active disease. Sequenced material: peripheral blood. The DNA for the CDR3 is TGTGCCAGTAAGGACAGTAACTATGGCTACACCTTC. Protein product: CASKDSNYGYTF.